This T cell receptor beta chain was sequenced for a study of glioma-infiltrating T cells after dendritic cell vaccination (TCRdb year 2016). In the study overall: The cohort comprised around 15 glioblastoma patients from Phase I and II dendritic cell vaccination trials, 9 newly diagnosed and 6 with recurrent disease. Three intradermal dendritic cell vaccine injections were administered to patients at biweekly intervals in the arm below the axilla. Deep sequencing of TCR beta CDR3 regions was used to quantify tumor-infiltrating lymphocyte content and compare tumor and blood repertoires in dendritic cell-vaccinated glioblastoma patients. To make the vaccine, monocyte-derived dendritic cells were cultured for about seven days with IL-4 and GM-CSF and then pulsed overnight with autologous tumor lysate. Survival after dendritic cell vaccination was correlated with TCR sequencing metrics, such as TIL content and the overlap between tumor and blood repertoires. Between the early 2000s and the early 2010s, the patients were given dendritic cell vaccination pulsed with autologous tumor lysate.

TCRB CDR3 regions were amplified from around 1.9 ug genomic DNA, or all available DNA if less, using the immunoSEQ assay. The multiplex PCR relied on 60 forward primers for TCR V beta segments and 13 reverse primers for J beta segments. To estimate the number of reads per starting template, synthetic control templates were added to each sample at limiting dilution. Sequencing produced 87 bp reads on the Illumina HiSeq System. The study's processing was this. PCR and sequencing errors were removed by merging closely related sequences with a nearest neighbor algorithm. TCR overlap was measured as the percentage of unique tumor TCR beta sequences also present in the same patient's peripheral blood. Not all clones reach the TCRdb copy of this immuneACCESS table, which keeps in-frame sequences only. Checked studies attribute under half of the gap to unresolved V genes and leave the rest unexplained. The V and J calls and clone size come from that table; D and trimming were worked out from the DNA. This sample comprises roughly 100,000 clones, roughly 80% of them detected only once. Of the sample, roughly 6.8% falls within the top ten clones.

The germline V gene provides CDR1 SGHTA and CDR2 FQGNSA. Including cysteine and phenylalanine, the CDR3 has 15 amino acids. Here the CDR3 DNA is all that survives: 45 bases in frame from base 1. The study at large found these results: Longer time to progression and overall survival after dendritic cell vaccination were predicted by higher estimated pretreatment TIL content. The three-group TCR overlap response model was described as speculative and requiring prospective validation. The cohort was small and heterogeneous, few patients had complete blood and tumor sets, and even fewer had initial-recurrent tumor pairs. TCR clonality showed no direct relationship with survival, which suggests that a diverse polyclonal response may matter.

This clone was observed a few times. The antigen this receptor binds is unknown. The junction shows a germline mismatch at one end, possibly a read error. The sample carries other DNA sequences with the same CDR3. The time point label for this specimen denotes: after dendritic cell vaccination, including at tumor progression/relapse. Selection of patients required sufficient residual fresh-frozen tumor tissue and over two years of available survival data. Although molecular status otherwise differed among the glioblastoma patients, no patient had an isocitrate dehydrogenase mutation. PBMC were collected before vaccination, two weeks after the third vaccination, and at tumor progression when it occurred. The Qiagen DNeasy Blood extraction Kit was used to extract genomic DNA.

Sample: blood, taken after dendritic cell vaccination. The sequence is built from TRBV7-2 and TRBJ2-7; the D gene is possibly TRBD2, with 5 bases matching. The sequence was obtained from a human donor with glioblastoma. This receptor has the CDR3 CASSRAAGPSYEQYF. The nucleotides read TGTGCCAGCAGCCGAGCGGCTGGTCCGTCCTATGAGCAGTACTTC.